The entry below gives a single T cell receptor beta chain sequence along with its context. Germline-derived CDR1 and CDR2 are LNHDA and SQIVND (reference sequence). This CDR3 spans 15 amino acids. V shed 1 base, J shed 6 bases, and the junction held 0 bases outside the gene matches. Clones were sequenced by immunoSEQ multiplex PCR, and TCRdb holds only the in-frame ones, with some missing. The table records some 240,000 clones, about 81% of them present only once. This sample stems from a study of blood T cell repertoires in COVID-19. Specimen: PBMCs or T cells enriched from blood (not recorded which). The chain links TRBV19 to TRBJ1-6, with 10 bases identical to TRBD1. This clonotype was obtained from a young man with acute COVID-19. In DNA, the CDR3 is TGTGCCAGTAGTATAGGGGACAGGGGTAATTCACCCCTCCACTTT. Translating gives CASSIGDRGNSPLHF.